The next 30 T cell receptor beta chains were all read from a single sample in a study of T cell responses to AZD1222 COVID-19 vaccine (dated by TCRdb to the early 2020s). The sample's time point label, in plain terms: baseline before first vaccination. The protocol used for the library was the immunoSEQ multiplex PCR assay. TCRdb took this table from immuneACCESS and kept in-frame rearrangements with V and J called. Such tables lack part of the clones; where checked against another copy, unresolved V genes explain under half of the gap, and the rest is unexplained. The sample records some 180,000 clones, just under 90% of which are singletons. Together, the top ten hold under 8% of the sample. Sequencing used peripheral blood, obtained on day 0 of AZD1222 vaccination. These receptors were collected from an adult in good health.

The V call is TRBV28, the J call TRBJ2-7, with a weak D call TRBD1 (6 bases). Germline-derived CDR1 and CDR2 are MDHEN and SYDVKM. V lost 2 bases, J lost 6 bases, and 17 bases lay in between. The CDR3 loop spans 15 amino acids. In nucleotides, the CDR3 is TGTGCCAGCAGTTTAAATCGTGGGGGCCCTAGCGAGCAGTACTTC. As protein: CASSLNRGGPSEQYF.

The V call is TRBV27, the J call TRBJ2-7; no definite D call. The CDR3 is made up of 14 amino acids. The V end was cut by 5 bases, the J end by 2 bases, with 13 bases between. Germline V gene data show CDR1 as MNHEY and CDR2 as SMNVEV (reference sequence). The CDR3, as DNA: TGTGCCAGCAGTCGACGCCAGGTAGCCTACGAGCAGTACTTC. Protein sequence: CASSRRQVAYEQYF.

This rearrangement joins TRBV12-3 or TRBV12-4 to TRBJ2-1; D remains unclear. The V gene lost 2 bases and the J gene lost 4 bases, with 6 bases spanning the gap. The CDR3 has 13 residues. CDR3 residues: CASSLSRYNEQFF. The CDR3 DNA reads as TGTGCCAGCAGTTTAAGCAGATACAATGAGCAGTTCTTC.

The chain employs TRBV7-8 and TRBJ1-5; D might be TRBD1 (6 bases). The germline gives CDR1 SGHVS, CDR2 FQNEAQ. CDR3 size: 15 residues. V gave up 1 base and J gave up 6 bases, with 13 bases separating them. The CDR3 DNA is TGTGCCAGCAGCTTAGAACGGGGGGCTAGTCAGCCCCAGCATTTT. It translates to CASSLERGASQPQHF.

The rearrangement joins TRBV11-2 to TRBJ1-5; perhaps TRBD1 as D (5 bases). The CDR3 extends over 17 amino acids. CDR1 SGHAT and CDR2 FQNNGV come from the germline V gene. Trimming stripped 6 bases from V and 0 bases from J, with 18 bases between. The CDR3 DNA follows: TGTGCCAGCAGTCAGGGACCTACACGGTATAGCAATCAGCCCCAGCATTTT. Amino acids: CASSQGPTRYSNQPQHF.

The chain joins TRBV7-9 to TRBJ2-2; 10 bases line up with TRBD1. The V gene's germline CDR1 is SEHNR and CDR2 FQNEAQ (reference sequence). This CDR3 is 18 amino acids long. The V and J ends lost 6 bases and 0 bases, in that order; junction bases with no gene match: 10. The CDR3 loop reads CASSKRGQGTTNTGELFF. The CDR3, as DNA: TGTGCCAGCAGTAAACGGGGACAGGGGACAACGAACACCGGGGAGCTGTTTTTT.

The chain joins TRBV5-6 to TRBJ1-2; 9 bases are a match to TRBD1. CDR1 and CDR2 from the germline V gene are SGHDT and YYEEEE. The CDR3 is 18 amino acids. Trimming at V came to 4 bases and at J to 13 bases, leaving 26 bases not matched to a gene. The CDR3 sequence: CASSPWRGAGTGLLGATF. The CDR3 DNA is TGTGCCAGCAGCCCTTGGAGGGGGGCCGGGACAGGGCTCTTAGGGGCCACCTTC.

V usage is TRBV5-4 and J usage is TRBJ2-7, with 9 positions matching TRBD2. V dropped 4 bases and J dropped 2; count of bases not matched to a gene: 10. Per the germline V gene, CDR1 is SGHNT and CDR2 is YYREEE (reference sequence). The CDR3 contains 16 residues. The CDR3 reads CASSRGRAGGPYEQYF. The DNA for the CDR3 is TGTGCCAGCAGCCGAGGTCGCGCGGGGGGGCCCTACGAGCAGTACTTC.

V and J are TRBV6-5 and TRBJ1-2, with D hard to call. Trimming stripped 5 bases from V and 8 bases from J, with 15 bases between. CDR1 is MNHEY and CDR2 is SVGAGI in the germline V gene. The CDR3 is made up of 13 amino acids. The CDR3 DNA reads TGTGCCAGCAGTCCAGAGCGGCTAGGCGGCTACACCTTC. It specifies CASSPERLGGYTF.

This rearrangement joins TRBV19 to TRBJ1-5; D call uncertain. CDR1 and CDR2 from the germline V gene are LNHDA and SQIVND (reference sequence). Trimming removed 3 bases at V and 6 bases at J, with 12 bases between. CDR3 size: 14 residues. DNA for the CDR3: TGTGCCAGTAGTATCCAGACGGAGGGTCAGCCCCAGCATTTT. Encoded protein: CASSIQTEGQPQHF.

This clone was counted a single time. This chain connects TRBV24-1 to TRBJ1-5; a possible D gene is TRBD1 (6 bases). Germline loops: CDR1 KGHDR, CDR2 SFDVKD. The V gene lost 9 bases and the J gene lost 4 bases, with 18 bases spanning the gap. The CDR3 covers 15 residues. CDR3 residues: CATSQGRGPNQPQHF. CDR3 DNA sequence: TGTGCCACCTCCCAGGGCAGGGGCCCGAATCAGCCCCAGCATTTT.

This sequence joins TRBV7-9 and TRBJ2-1, with D possibly called TRBD1 or TRBD2 (5 bases each). V was pared by 11 bases and J by 3 bases, with 11 bases between. The CDR3 is made up of 12 amino acids. CDR1 SEHNR and CDR2 FQNEAQ come from the germline V gene (reference sequence). DNA for the CDR3: TGTGCCGGGACCAAGGACTACAATGAGCAGTTCTTC. The encoded protein is CAGTKDYNEQFF.

The rearrangement joins TRBV2 to TRBJ2-7, with D tentatively TRBD2 (6 bases). The CDR3 contains 14 residues. CDR1 and CDR2 (germline): SNHLY, FYNNEI. Between the trimmed V and J ends, which lost 4 bases and 5 bases, there was a span of 15 bases. The CDR3 reads CASSVEGWINEQYF. CDR3 bases: TGTGCCAGCAGTGTGGAGGGGTGGATTAACGAGCAGTACTTC.

This clone was picked up one time. As DNA, the CDR3 is TGTGCCAGCAGCCAAGTACTCTCCGCAGATACGCAGTATTTT. Amino acids: CASSQVLSADTQYF. V and J are TRBV3-1 (or the pseudogene TRBV3-2) and TRBJ2-3; D uncertain. The CDR3 extends over 14 amino acids. Trimming shortened V by 1 base and J by 4 bases, and 9 bases separated the two germline ends. In germline, CDR1 is LGHDT, CDR2 YNNKEL (reference sequence).

To note about this clone: Within the sample, other DNA sequences also encode this same CDR3. V gene TRBV2 combines with J gene TRBJ2-3; perhaps TRBD2 as D (5 bases). The CDR3 is made up of 14 amino acids. V was trimmed by 1 base and J by 3 bases, leaving 8 bases between them. Germline V gives CDR1 SNHLY, CDR2 FYNNEI. The CDR3, as DNA: TGTGCCAGCAGTGAAGGCTGGAGGACAGATACGCAGTATTTT. Protein product: CASSEGWRTDTQYF. Full variable domain (outside the CDR3, taken from reference TRBV2 and TRBJ2-3): EPEVTQTPSHQVTQMGQEVILRCVPISNHLYFYWYRQILGQKVEFLVSFYNNEISEKSEIFDDQFSVERPDGSNFTLKIRSTKLEDSAMYFCASSEGWRTDTQYFGPGTRLTVL.

The V gene is TRBV3-1 (or the pseudogene TRBV3-2), the J gene TRBJ1-1; D perhaps matches TRBD1 (5 bases). V lost 3 bases and J lost 4, with 12 bases in between. The CDR3 has 14 residues. CDR1 is LGHDT, CDR2 YNNKEL, per germline (reference sequence). CDR3 protein: CASSHGGRGTEAFF. The CDR3 region has the DNA TGTGCCAGCAGCCATGGAGGTAGGGGCACTGAAGCTTTCTTT.

The rearrangement links TRBV19 to TRBJ2-2; D is unresolved. V gave up 4 bases and J gave up 1 base, with 4 bases separating them. CDR1 LNHDA and CDR2 SQIVND come from the germline V gene (reference sequence). The CDR3 has 13 amino acids. CDR3 region: CASSRVNTGELFF. CDR3 coding DNA: TGTGCCAGTAGTAGAGTGAACACCGGGGAGCTGTTTTTT.

CDR3 residues: CASSVRRGTDTQYF. CDR3 DNA sequence: TGTGCCAGCAGCGTTCGACGCGGCACAGATACGCAGTATTTT. The chain joins TRBV7-2 to TRBJ2-3, with D unresolved. V was trimmed by 5 bases and J by 1 base, leaving 10 bases between them. CDR1 is SGHTA and CDR2 is FQGNSA in the germline V gene. CDR3 length: 14 residues.

The genes are TRBV4-1 and TRBJ2-5, with 11 bases identical to TRBD2. The CDR3 runs to 19 residues. Germline trimming cut 3 bases from V and 3 bases from J; bases unmatched to any gene: 15. CDR1 is MGHRA, CDR2 YSYEKL, per germline. CDR3 in amino acids: CASSHSREVAGGPEETQYF. The DNA for the CDR3 is TGCGCCAGCAGCCATAGCAGGGAGGTAGCGGGGGGGCCGGAAGAGACCCAGTACTTC.

This clone appeared a few times. The V call is TRBV19, the J call TRBJ1-5; 9 bases map to TRBD1. CDR1 and CDR2 from the germline V gene are LNHDA and SQIVND (reference sequence). The CDR3 is 13 residues long. Trimming cost V 4 bases and J 7 bases; bases outside gene matches: 2. The CDR3 loop is CASSNGQGQPQHF. Here the CDR3 DNA reads TGTGCCAGTAGTAACGGACAGGGGCAGCCCCAGCATTTT.

The chain links TRBV7-6 to TRBJ1-3; D is unclear. Germline CDR1 reads SGHVS; CDR2 reads FNYEAQ. The CDR3 length is 14 residues. V was trimmed by 2 bases and J by 2 bases, leaving 7 bases between them. The CDR3 bases are TGTGCCAGCAGCTTATCCGGGACTGGAAACACCATATATTTT. This codes for CASSLSGTGNTIYF.

The chain couples TRBV19 to TRBJ1-4, with a possible D match to TRBD1 (5 bases). Germline V gene lookup returns CDR1 LNHDA and CDR2 SQIVND (reference sequence). V was cut by 3 bases and J by 8 bases, with 16 bases left in between. This CDR3 is built from 15 residues. The chain's CDR3 is CASSMGGQRGEKLFF. In DNA form, the CDR3 reads TGTGCCAGTAGTATGGGTGGACAACGGGGCGAAAAACTGTTTTTT.

V usage is TRBV28 and J usage is TRBJ1-1; TRBD1 aligns across 9 bases. The CDR3 extends over 14 amino acids. The junction had 9 bases not matched to a gene; V was cut back by 6 bases and J by 7 bases. Germline lookup yields CDR1 MDHEN and CDR2 SYDVKM. Here the CDR3 reads CASSSGQGRGEAFF. The CDR3 DNA follows: TGTGCCAGCAGCTCCGGACAGGGGAGGGGTGAAGCTTTCTTT.

CDR3 bases: TGTGCCAGCAAGAGACAGTTTGGGCTCGGATACGAGCAGTACTTC. It codes for CASKRQFGLGYEQYF. The chain employs TRBV6-5 and TRBJ2-7, with D tentatively TRBD1 (5 bases). The germline V and J ends were trimmed by 7 bases and 4 bases, with 20 bases remaining between them. Germline V gene sequence: CDR1 MNHEY, CDR2 SVGAGI. The CDR3 consists of 15 residues.

The chain uses TRBV27 and TRBJ1-5; TRBD1 is a possible D gene (5 bases). Looked up from germline, CDR1 is MNHEY and CDR2 is SMNVEV (reference sequence). The CDR3 runs 15 residues. Between the trimmed V and J ends, which lost 2 bases and 0 bases, there was a span of 8 bases. The DNA of the CDR3 is TGTGCCAGCAGTTTAATCAGGGATAGCAATCAGCCCCAGCATTTT. Residues: CASSLIRDSNQPQHF.

V is TRBV25-1 and J is TRBJ2-7; 7 nucleotides line up with TRBD1. V trimming: 8 bases; J trimming: 3 bases; junction bases outside the gene matches: 7. Germline loops: CDR1 MGHDK, CDR2 SYGVNS. This CDR3 is built from 13 residues. CDR3 DNA sequence: TGTGCCAGCCAGGAGCAGGGGGACTACGAGCAGTACTTC. It encodes CASQEQGDYEQYF.

The CDR3 sequence: CASSRRQGATDTQYF. The CDR3 DNA sequence: TGTGCCAGCAGTCGCCGACAGGGCGCAACAGATACGCAGTATTTT. The genes are TRBV28 and TRBJ2-3, with 7 bases fitting TRBD1. V shed 5 bases, J shed 3 bases, and the junction held 8 bases outside the gene matches. Per the germline V gene, CDR1 is MDHEN and CDR2 is SYDVKM. The CDR3 spans 15 residues.

This clone turned up a few times. The chain joins TRBV28 to TRBJ1-5; D unresolved. The V end was cut by 10 bases, the J end by 0 bases, with 10 bases between. The CDR3 is 13 residues long. CDR1 and CDR2 from the germline V gene are MDHEN and SYDVKM. CDR3 in DNA: TGTGCCACCAATGGGAATAGCAATCAGCCCCAGCATTTT. Translating it yields CATNGNSNQPQHF.

The chain uses TRBV20-1 and TRBJ2-5; 11 bases match TRBD2. V dropped 3 bases and J dropped 5; count of bases not matched to a gene: 14. The CDR3 is 17 amino acids. Germline CDR1 is DFQATT and CDR2 is SNEGSKA (reference sequence). The chain's CDR3 is CSASGPGLAGGPETQYF. In DNA, the CDR3 is TGCAGTGCTAGTGGACCAGGGCTAGCGGGGGGACCGGAGACCCAGTACTTC.

The V gene is TRBV19, the J gene TRBJ1-3, with 9 bases that match TRBD1. Per germline, CDR1 LNHDA and CDR2 SQIVND (reference sequence). V was clipped by 5 bases and J by 1 base; unmatched bases: 21. The CDR3 covers 21 residues. CDR3 in amino acids: CASSARGGQGVRRYSGNTIYF. CDR3 bases: TGTGCCAGTAGTGCAAGGGGGGGACAGGGTGTACGACGGTATTCTGGAAACACCATATATTTT. Based on the CDR3 plus reference TRBV19 and TRBJ1-3, the full variable domain is DGGITQSPKYLFRKEGQNVTLSCEQNLNHDAMYWYRQDPGQGLRLIYYSQIVNDFQKGDIAEGYSVSREKKESFPLTVTSAQKNPTAFYLCASSARGGQGVRRYSGNTIYFGEGSWLTVV.